What follows is one T cell receptor (beta chain) and its context. A few counts support this clone. This clone's antigen is unknown. This is a mouse receptor, so gene names and germline sequences are those of the mouse. The DNA ends 4 residues before the CDR3 does, and the rest of the CDR3 is filled in from the germline J gene. Receptor libraries were prepared by the immunoSEQ multiplex PCR assay. For TCR sequencing, RNA was extracted from every sample and reverse transcribed into cDNA to serve as template. SuperScript III was used for first-strand cDNA synthesis, primed with a 2:1 mix of oligo-dT and random hexamers. A synthetic immune receptor repertoire was used to assess amplification bias, and residual bias was removed computationally. Sequencing of the libraries was done on Illumina HiSeq using 60 bp reads that spanned the CDR3 and were read from J toward V. In the paper's pipeline: Raw reads were preprocessed for error removal, and CDR3 was defined according to IMGT conventions as running from the conserved cysteine to phenylalanine. Clonality was computed as 1 minus the Shannon entropy, with the entropy normalized by log2 of the number of productive unique TCRs. Whether scalp clones were CD4 or CD8 was inferred by matching scalp TCRbeta sequences against CD4 and CD8 repertoires sorted from blood. The table was pulled from immuneACCESS by TCRdb, which kept in-frame rearrangements only. Such tables lose some clones; where checked, under half of the loss comes from unresolved V genes, and the rest has no known cause. That table is the source of V, J and clone size, and D and trimming were worked out from the DNA. The sample has approximately 280,000 clones on record, with no singletons. 1.2% of the sample is in the top ten clones.

Pooled mouse cutaneous lymph node cells were stained for CD4, CD8alpha, NKG2D, NKG2ACE and other markers, then sorted on a BD Influx. From the cysteine up to the phenylalanine, the CDR3 has a length of 17 residues. The DNA shown is the part of the CDR3 that was read: 39 bases, in frame from base 1. The germline V gene (reference sequence) yields SNHLY for CDR1 and FYNGKV for CDR2. Trimmed from V: 1 base; trimmed from J: 0 bases; junction bases lacking a gene match: 4. The entry originates in a study of CD8+ T cells in alopecia areata (dated by TCRdb to 2017 to 2018). In terms of the full investigation: Skin from C3H/HeJ donors aged about 6-12 months with spontaneous alopecia was grafted onto female C3H/HeJ recipients aged roughly 6-11 weeks. The RNA source kit depended on sample type: the PAXgene miRNA kit for fixed scalp, the miRNeasy kit for PBMCs, and the RNeasy kit for mouse skin. High-throughput TCRbeta sequencing was used to examine T cell clonal expansion in alopecia areata in both the C3H/HeJ mouse model and human patients. immunoSEQ multiplex PCR using 35 Vbeta forward primers and 13 Jbeta reverse primers was used to amplify TCRbeta CDR3 regions. Scalp tissue and sorted CD4+ and CD8+ peripheral blood T cells from patchy and totalis/universalis alopecia areata patients and from healthy controls were covered by human TCRbeta sequencing. Scalp clonality was compared across normal scalp (n=4), patchy alopecia areata scalp (n=8), and alopecia totalis/universalis scalp (n=8).

Findings and caveats that apply to the study as a whole: Shared TCR sequences between patients were less evident than in mice, which may be partly attributable to HLA diversity in the patient population. Scalp TCR repertoire analysis is complicated because resident alphabeta T cells in normal human skin are also sequenced, whereas mouse skin is dominated by gammadelta T cells. Lesional scalp, especially in alopecia totalis/universalis, showed higher clonality and more expanded CD8+ clones than normal scalp, suggesting antigenic drive.

The chain uses TRBV3 and TRBJ2-2, with 8 bases matching TRBD2. The clonotype originates from a C3H/HeJ mouse with alopecia areata. This mouse strain bears the MHC haplotype H2-k. The sample comprised CD4+ T cells sorted from a lymph node. The CDR3: CASSLVLGGSNTGQLYF. Partial CDR3 DNA: TGTGCCAGCAGCTTAGTCCTGGGGGGATCAAACACCGGG.